The 25 T cell receptor beta chains in this list originate from one sample, sequenced in a study of T cells in Graves' hyperthyroidism and ophthalmopathy. Amplified TCR beta CDR3 regions came from RNA transcripts. Carried out on the TCR CDR3, a first-round RT-PCR used the HTBI primer set. TCRdb used MiXCR to reprocess the multiplex PCR reads, holding one entry per CDR3 protein. There are under 350,000 distinct CDR3 sequences in the sample; roughly 20% occur only once, and approximately 54% lies in the top ten. Sequencing used blood. The receptors come from a woman between 50 and 59 years old with Graves' hyperthyroidism.

This rearrangement joins TRBV28 to TRBJ2-7, with 10 bases lining up with TRBD2. Germline-derived CDR1 and CDR2 are MDHEN and SYDVKM. The CDR3 is 15 amino acids. The V gene end was trimmed by 6 bases and the J gene end by 0 bases; junction bases not matched to a gene: 5. This CDR3 is CASRPGLAVSYEQYF. The CDR3 region has the DNA TGTGCCAGCAGGCCTGGACTAGCGGTCTCCTACGAGCAGTACTTC.

This clonotype has at least ten counts. The chain uses TRBV3-1 and TRBJ1-1; maybe TRBD1 (5 bases). The germline gives CDR1 LGHDT, CDR2 YNNKEL (reference sequence). The CDR3 extends over 12 amino acids. Trimming took off 1 base at V and 7 bases at J, with 7 bases between the two ends. CDR3 sequence reads: CASSQGGREAFF. The CDR3 DNA follows: TGTGCCAGCAGCCAAGGGGGACGTGAAGCTTTCTTT.

This clonotype was picked up many times. V usage is TRBV30 and J usage is TRBJ1-4; D perhaps matches TRBD1 (6 bases). V was pared by 4 bases and J by 7 bases, with 16 bases between. This CDR3 has 14 amino acids. Germline-derived CDR1 and CDR2 are GTSNPN and SVGIG (reference sequence). The DNA of the CDR3 is TGTGCCTGGAACACGGGGGCACTAGGTGAAAAACTGTTTTTT. This translates into CAWNTGALGEKLFF.

Regarding this clonotype: A much larger clone differs by one base, so this may be a read error. This sequence joins TRBV7-3 and TRBJ2-7; tentative D call: TRBD1 (6 bases). The CDR3 is 15 amino acids. Germline CDR1 reads SGHTA; CDR2 reads FQGTGA. V shed 6 bases and J shed 4 bases, with 19 bases lying between them. DNA of the CDR3: TGTGCCAGCAGATTAGACCGGGACACCAATTACGAGCAGTACTTC. Its protein product is CASRLDRDTNYEQYF.

The table lists this clonotype with a few counts. The chain employs TRBV20-1 and TRBJ2-5; 8 bases align to TRBD2. The CDR3 spans 15 residues. CDR1 DFQATT and CDR2 SNEGSKA come from the germline V gene (reference sequence). J lost 2 bases, V lost 1 base, and 6 bases had no gene match. CDR3 sequence: CSARVLADIQETQYF. The CDR3, as DNA: TGCAGTGCTAGAGTACTAGCGGATATTCAAGAGACCCAGTACTTC.

This clonotype was counted at least ten times. This rearrangement joins TRBV6-2 or TRBV6-3 to TRBJ2-7; D remains ambiguous. The CDR3 has 12 residues. Between the trimmed V and J ends, which lost 6 bases and 7 bases, there was a span of 13 bases. CDR1 and CDR2 (germline): MNHEY, SVGEGT. The chain's CDR3 is CASSQASGEQYF. The CDR3 nucleotides are TGTGCCAGCAGCCAAGCAAGTGGAGAGCAGTACTTC.

This clonotype came up many times. The V and J genes are TRBV6-2 or TRBV6-3 and TRBJ1-1; possible D gene TRBD1, 5 bases. Between the trimmed V and J ends, which lost 3 bases and 7 bases, there was a span of 12 bases. The CDR3 has 13 residues. Per germline, CDR1 MNHEY and CDR2 SVGEGT. The CDR3 DNA reads as TGTGCCAGCAGTTATCAGGGACGCCGTGAAGCTTTCTTT. Translated: CASSYQGRREAFF.

The chain couples TRBV2 to TRBJ2-3; 13 nucleotides agree with TRBD2. CDR1 is SNHLY and CDR2 is FYNNEI in the germline V gene. Losses at the gene ends were 9 bases for V and 0 bases for J; bases not matched to a gene: 6. The CDR3 extends over 16 amino acids. The CDR3 DNA sequence: TGTGCCAGGGGGACTAGCGGGGATCCTAGCACAGATACGCAGTATTTT. This codes for CARGTSGDPSTDTQYF.

This clonotype came up many times. The CDR3 reads CASSQASGIGYTF. The DNA of the CDR3 is TGCGCCAGCAGCCAAGCCTCAGGGATCGGCTACACCTTC. The chain recombines TRBV4-1 with TRBJ1-2, with a possible D match to TRBD1 (5 bases). The V and J ends lost 1 base and 8 bases respectively, with 11 bases between them. CDR3 size: 13 residues. CDR1 and CDR2 (germline): MGHRA, YSYEKL.

This chain joins TRBV5-1 and TRBJ1-2, with a weak D call TRBD1 (5 bases). CDR1 SGHRS and CDR2 YFSETQ come from the germline V gene. Trimming removed 4 bases from V and 7 bases from J, with 14 bases in between. The CDR3 runs 13 residues. CDR3: CASSQGVDGGYTF. The CDR3, as DNA: TGCGCCAGCAGCCAAGGGGTGGATGGTGGCTACACCTTC. Based on the CDR3 plus reference TRBV5-1 and TRBJ1-2, the full variable domain is KAGVTQTPRYLIKTRGQQVTLSCSPISGHRSVSWYQQTPGQGLQFLFEYFSETQRNKGNFPGRFSGRQFSNSRSEMNVSTLELGDSALYLCASSQGVDGGYTFGSGTRLTVV.

This clonotype occurred a few times. V is TRBV7-8 and J is TRBJ1-3; D is undetermined. The CDR3 has 16 amino acids. The V end lost 1 base, the J end lost 0 bases, and 10 bases lay between the germline ends. Germline loops: CDR1 SGHVS, CDR2 FQNEAQ. CDR3 protein: CASSLGARFSGNTIYF. The CDR3 DNA is TGTGCCAGCAGCTTAGGGGCCAGGTTCTCTGGAAACACCATATATTTT.

The J gene is TRBJ1-2, the V gene TRBV5-1; perhaps TRBD1 as D (5 bases). V lost 0 bases, J lost 4 bases, and 19 bases lay in between. The CDR3 spans 17 residues. Germline values: CDR1 SGHRS, CDR2 YFSETQ. The CDR3 DNA follows: TGCGCCAGCAGCTTGGTGACCCGGGACCTGGGAGGCTATGGCTACACCTTC. This sequence encodes CASSLVTRDLGGYGYTF.

This clonotype was seen many times. The rearrangement links TRBV28 to TRBJ1-5, with a tentative D call TRBD1 (6 bases). Germline lookup yields CDR1 MDHEN and CDR2 SYDVKM. CDR3 length: 13 residues. V lost 6 bases to trimming and J lost 9 bases, with 15 bases between them. In DNA, the CDR3 is TGTGCCAGCAGGCGGGGGCCAAGAGGGCCCCAGCATTTT. Translated, it gives CASRRGPRGPQHF.

This clonotype was picked up one time. The chain combines TRBV4-1 with TRBJ2-2, with 7 bases matching TRBD1. V lost 3 bases, J lost 3 bases, and 4 bases stayed unmatched. The germline CDR1 and CDR2 sequences are MGHRA and YSYEKL. The CDR3 runs to 15 residues. The CDR3 region is CASSQIQGDTGELFF. The CDR3 DNA is TGCGCCAGCAGCCAGATCCAGGGGGACACCGGGGAGCTGTTTTTT.

The chain has TRBV10-3 and TRBJ1-2; D is unclear. The CDR3 totals 14 residues. Between the trimmed V and J ends, which lost 5 bases and 6 bases, there was a span of 16 bases. Germline-derived CDR1 and CDR2 are ENHRY and SYGVKD. The CDR3 DNA reads as TGTGCCATCAGTCCTACGACAACTTTTAATGGCTACACCTTC. It codes for CAISPTTTFNGYTF.

Concerning this clonotype: One junction end does not reproduce the germline sequence, and a read error may be involved. The chain links TRBV7-7 to TRBJ2-5; D gene unclear. The CDR3 contains 15 residues. CDR1 and CDR2 from the germline V gene are SSHAT and FNYEAQ (reference sequence). For the CDR3, the DNA is TGTGCTAGCAGTCGAATACCGGTTCCTCAAGAGACCCAGTACTTC. Amino acids: CASSRIPVPQETQYF.

The V gene is TRBV27, the J gene TRBJ2-4; no clear D gene. The germline V and J ends were trimmed by 0 bases and 0 bases, with 6 bases remaining between them. The CDR3 has 15 amino acids. Per germline, CDR1 MNHEY and CDR2 SMNVEV (reference sequence). CDR3 nucleotides: TGTGCCAGCAGTTTATCTGTGGGAGCCAAAAACATTCAGTACTTC. Protein: CASSLSVGAKNIQYF.

The chain combines TRBV28 with TRBJ2-2; 11 nucleotides line up with TRBD1. Germline V CDR1 and CDR2: MDHEN, SYDVKM. CDR3 length: 17 residues. Unmatched junction bases numbered 9, after V lost 2 bases and J lost 7 bases. The CDR3 coding sequence is TGTGCCAGCAGTTTACCAGTCGGACAGGGGGCCGGCGGGGAGCTGTTTTTT. Translation: CASSLPVGQGAGGELFF. Looking up the rest from reference TRBV28 and TRBJ2-2 gives the full variable domain: DVKVTQSSRYLVKRTGEKVFLECVQDMDHENMFWYRQDPGLGLRLIYFSYDVKMKEKGDIPEGYSVSREKKERFSLILESASTNQTSMYLCASSLPVGQGAGGELFFGEGSRLTVL.

This clonotype turned up a few times. V gene TRBV29-1 combines with J gene TRBJ1-1; D is possibly TRBD1 (5 bases). The germline V gene encodes CDR1 SQVTM and CDR2 ANQGSEA. V gave up 0 bases and J gave up 4 bases, with 15 bases separating them. CDR3 size: 15 residues. For the CDR3, the DNA is TGCAGCGTTGAAGAGCCCGCAGGGTTAGGCACTGAAGCTTTCTTT. Encoded protein: CSVEEPAGLGTEAFF.

This clonotype was seen ten or more times. The chain employs TRBV12-3 or TRBV12-4 and TRBJ2-7; 7 bases agree with TRBD1. This CDR3 is built from 13 residues. After removal of 3 bases from V and 5 bases from J, the junction contained 4 bases not matched to a gene. The CDR3 sequence: CASSLGQIDEQYF. In DNA form, the CDR3 reads TGTGCCAGCAGTTTGGGACAGATTGACGAGCAGTACTTC.

The chain has TRBV10-3 and TRBJ1-2; D uncertain. Deletions cut 0 bases from V and 4 bases from J, with 21 bases between. Per the germline V gene, CDR1 is ENHRY and CDR2 is SYGVKD. The CDR3 extends over 18 amino acids. DNA of the CDR3: TGTGCCATCAGTGAGTCCCTTGGACGGCTAGGTAGCAGCTATGGCTACACCTTC. Amino acid sequence: CAISESLGRLGSSYGYTF.

This clonotype was observed at least ten times. The chain combines TRBV6-1 with TRBJ1-5; unclear D gene. Germline lookup yields CDR1 MNHNS and CDR2 SASEGT. V was shortened by 9 bases and J by 2 bases, with 11 bases between the two germline ends. The CDR3 has 13 residues. CDR3 bases: TGTGCCAGTCTCGACGGGGGCAATCAGCCCCAGCATTTT. Encoded protein: CASLDGGNQPQHF.

This clonotype was picked up a small number of times. The chain couples TRBV30 to TRBJ2-5, with TRBD2 identical over 8 bases. J lost 5 bases, V lost 4 bases, and 3 bases had no gene match. The CDR3 contains 12 residues. The germline CDR1 and CDR2 sequences are GTSNPN and SVGIG (reference sequence). The CDR3 reads CAWTRGGETQYF. In DNA, the CDR3 is TGTGCCTGGACCCGGGGGGGGGAGACCCAGTACTTC.

In regard to this clonotype: A junction boundary mismatches the germline segment, possibly from a read error. The chain employs TRBV3-1 and TRBJ2-7; unclear D gene. CDR1 is LGHDT, CDR2 YNNKEL, per germline (reference sequence). This CDR3 has 13 residues. The DNA of the CDR3 is TGTGCCAGCGGCCAAGGCCACTCCTACGAGCAGTACTTC. Translation: CASGQGHSYEQYF.

This clonotype was observed a handful of times. This rearrangement joins TRBV28 to TRBJ1-5, with 7 bases aligning to TRBD1. The junction had 7 bases not matched to a gene; V was cut back by 5 bases and J by 3 bases. The CDR3 has 15 residues. The germline V gene has CDR1 MDHEN and CDR2 SYDVKM. The CDR3 reads CASSLRDRINQPQHF. CDR3 sequence (DNA): TGTGCCAGCAGTCTCCGGGACAGAATCAATCAGCCCCAGCATTTT. The variable domain in full, with the rest retrieved from reference TRBV28 and TRBJ1-5, is DVKVTQSSRYLVKRTGEKVFLECVQDMDHENMFWYRQDPGLGLRLIYFSYDVKMKEKGDIPEGYSVSREKKERFSLILESASTNQTSMYLCASSLRDRINQPQHFGDGTRLSIL.